This TCR beta chain was identified in a study of OX40 agonist ivuxolimab in advanced cancers. Assay: immunoSEQ multiplex PCR; the TCRdb copy retains only in-frame clones and omits some. The profile shows 60,000 to 80,000 clones, around 81% of them singletons. From germline, CDR1 is MNHNS and CDR2 SASEGT. CDR3 length: 13 amino acids. V dropped 4 bases and J dropped 5; count of bases not matched to a gene: 4. The starting material was CD4+ or CD8+ T cells sorted from blood, obtained in a trial of the OX40 agonist ivuxolimab. This clonotype originated in an adult with an advanced solid tumor such as melanoma, head and neck, liver or kidney cancer. The V call is TRBV6-1, the J call TRBJ1-2, with 7 positions matching TRBD1. CDR3 region: CASSGQGGYGYTF. Here the CDR3 DNA reads TGTGCCAGCAGTGGACAGGGCGGGTATGGCTACACCTTC.